A single sample gave rise to the 24 T cell receptor beta chains below, sequenced in a study of cytomegalovirus exposure and HLA in healthy donors. The PCR made use of 60 Vbeta and 13 Jbeta primers. Measured with immunoSEQ multiplex PCR; TCRdb has only the in-frame clones, and not every one. The sample has 130,000 or so clones, approximately 66% seen once. The sample consisted of PBMCs. The receptors stem from a woman aged 40 to 50 in good health and CMV-seropositive.

The gene calls are TRBV28 and TRBJ2-5; D is perhaps TRBD2 (5 bases). Trimming stripped 2 bases from V and 1 base from J, with 14 bases between. The CDR3 is 16 residues long. In germline, CDR1 is MDHEN, CDR2 SYDVKM. The CDR3 sequence: CASSLIVGKGQETQYF. DNA of the CDR3: TGTGCCAGCAGTTTAATAGTCGGGAAGGGCCAAGAGACCCAGTACTTC. Supplemented by reference TRBV28 and TRBJ2-5, the full variable domain reads DVKVTQSSRYLVKRTGEKVFLECVQDMDHENMFWYRQDPGLGLRLIYFSYDVKMKEKGDIPEGYSVSREKKERFSLILESASTNQTSMYLCASSLIVGKGQETQYFGPGTRLLVL.

The chain carries TRBV4-1 and TRBJ1-1, with no clear D. V gave up 0 bases and J gave up 4 bases, with 12 bases separating them. The CDR3 spans 15 residues. The germline CDR1 and CDR2 sequences are MGHRA and YSYEKL. The CDR3 sequence is CASSQDLVGVTEAFF. The CDR3 DNA follows: TGCGCCAGCAGCCAAGATCTGGTGGGAGTCACTGAAGCTTTCTTT.

CDR3 sequence (DNA): TGTGCCATCAGTGAGGAGGGGGATATCCACGAGCAGTACTTC. It specifies CAISEEGDIHEQYF. V is TRBV10-3 and J is TRBJ2-7; perhaps TRBD1 as D (6 bases). The CDR3 is made up of 14 amino acids. Germline V gives CDR1 ENHRY, CDR2 SYGVKD. Trimming pared 2 bases from V and 5 bases from J, leaving 13 bases between.

The V call is TRBV9, the J call TRBJ1-1; D may be TRBD1 (5 bases). Germline loops: CDR1 SGDLS, CDR2 YYNGEE. V was clipped by 3 bases and J by 2 bases, with 8 bases between them. The CDR3 is 13 residues long. CDR3 coding DNA: TGTGCCAGCAGCGGACAGACTAACACTGAAGCTTTCTTT. Amino acid sequence: CASSGQTNTEAFF.

This clone was picked up a small number of times. This chain connects TRBV6-1 to TRBJ1-1; D possibly corresponds to TRBD1 (6 bases). CDR1 is MNHNS and CDR2 is SASEGT in the germline V gene. CDR3 length equals 12 residues. Deletions cut 6 bases from V and 7 bases from J, with 12 bases between. In DNA, the CDR3 is TGTGCCAGCAGATACGGACAGCTTGAAGCTTTCTTT. This translates into CASRYGQLEAFF.

This clone turned up a few times. The chain is built from TRBV5-6 and TRBJ2-5; TRBD2 matches at 12 bases. CDR1 is SGHDT and CDR2 is YYEEEE in the germline V gene. The CDR3 is made up of 14 amino acids. Unmatched junction bases numbered 1, after V lost 2 bases and J lost 5 bases. This chain's CDR3 is CASSFGLAGETQYF. CDR3 DNA: TGTGCCAGCAGCTTCGGACTAGCGGGGGAGACCCAGTACTTC.

In its sample, this clone was seen once. This chain uses TRBV7-6 with TRBJ1-4; 8 bases are shared with TRBD1. Trimming cost V 6 bases and J 10 bases; bases outside gene matches: 7. CDR3 size: 13 residues. The germline CDR1 and CDR2 sequences are SGHVS and FNYEAQ. The CDR3 sequence: CASRPQGDGKLFF. Written as DNA, the CDR3 is TGTGCCAGCAGGCCACAGGGGGATGGAAAACTGTTTTTT.

This clone came up once. This chain connects TRBV9 to TRBJ2-5; TRBD2 might be the D (6 bases). The germline gives CDR1 SGDLS, CDR2 YYNGEE. The V end lost 3 bases, the J end lost 5 bases, and 11 bases lay between the germline ends. The CDR3 covers 13 residues. The CDR3 loop is CASSDGGLETQYF. The CDR3 bases are TGTGCCAGCAGCGACGGAGGGCTGGAGACCCAGTACTTC.

This rearrangement joins TRBV19 to TRBJ2-7, with D perhaps matching TRBD1 (6 bases). From germline, CDR1 is LNHDA and CDR2 SQIVND (reference sequence). The V end was cut by 7 bases, the J end by 6 bases, with 19 bases between. The CDR3 is made up of 14 amino acids. This CDR3 reads CASNLSKTGPEQYF. In DNA, the CDR3 is TGTGCCAGTAACCTCTCCAAAACAGGGCCCGAGCAGTACTTC.

The CDR3 sequence is CASSPTRQGEQYF. CDR3 DNA: TGTGCCAGCAGCCCGACTCGACAGGGGGAGCAGTACTTC. J is TRBJ2-7 and V is TRBV13; TRBD1 matches at 8 bases. Germline V CDR1 and CDR2: PRHDT, FYEKMQ (reference sequence). V lost 5 bases, J lost 7 bases, and 7 bases stayed unmatched. The CDR3 length is 13 residues.

CDR3 protein: CASRPAAGPTTFEQYF. CDR3 DNA sequence: TGTGCCAGCAGACCAGCGGCGGGACCAACGACATTTGAGCAGTACTTC. J is TRBJ2-7 and V is TRBV7-8; a weak D match, TRBD2 (6 bases). This CDR3 is 16 amino acids long. Trimming removed 6 bases from V and 7 bases from J, with 25 bases in between. Germline V CDR1 and CDR2: SGHVS, FQNEAQ.

V usage is TRBV28 and J usage is TRBJ2-5; the match to TRBD2 covers 9 bases. The DNA end favors TRBJ2-7, so the J call may be wrong. CDR3 length: 15 residues. CDR1 is MDHEN and CDR2 is SYDVKM in the germline V gene. This CDR3 is CASSSSSGVTYEQYF. The CDR3 bases are TGTGCCAGCAGTTCCTCTAGCGGGGTAACCTACGAGCAGTACTTC.

For this clone: At one end the junction does not follow the germline gene, possibly because of a read error. The rearrangement links TRBV5-1 to TRBJ2-6; 9 bases agree with TRBD1. CDR3 length equals 17 residues. The germline CDR1 and CDR2 sequences are SGHRS and YFSETQ. The CDR3 coding sequence is TGCGCCAGCAGGAAAACAGGGGGCGTAGGTGGGGCCAACGTCCTGGCTTTC. Its protein product is CASRKTGGVGGANVLAF. Full variable domain (missing parts from reference TRBV5-1 and TRBJ2-6): KAGVTQTPRYLIKTRGQQVTLSCSPISGHRSVSWYQQTPGQGLQFLFEYFSETQRNKGNFPGRFSGRQFSNSRSEMNVSTLELGDSALYLCASRKTGGVGGANVLAFGAGSRLTVL.

This clone showed up just a few times. The chain is built from TRBV5-1 and TRBJ2-1, with D uncertain. V dropped 5 bases and J dropped 10 bases, with 16 bases sitting between them. CDR3 length equals 13 residues. CDR1 and CDR2 (germline): SGHRS, YFSETQ. The CDR3 region has the DNA TGCGCCAGCAGTAGCAGTTCTACCCTAGAGCAGTTCTTC. It specifies CASSSSSTLEQFF.

The chain couples TRBV4-2 to TRBJ1-1; possible D gene TRBD1, 6 bases. The CDR3 is made up of 18 amino acids. The V and J ends lost 0 bases and 5 bases respectively, with 22 bases between them. The germline V gene encodes CDR1 LGHNA and CDR2 YNFKEQ. The CDR3: CASSQEALRAGAGTEAFF. DNA for the CDR3: TGTGCCAGCAGCCAAGAAGCCCTTCGGGCAGGGGCTGGTACTGAAGCTTTCTTT.

The chain has TRBV12-5 and TRBJ2-1; D is perhaps TRBD2 (6 bases). Trimming took off 1 base at V and 13 bases at J, with 11 bases between the two ends. The CDR3 is 12 residues long. CDR1 is LGHNT, CDR2 FRNRAP, per germline. CDR3 sequence: CASGLGGGDQFF. CDR3 sequence (DNA): TGTGCTAGTGGTTTGGGGGGCGGGGACCAGTTCTTC.

The chain links TRBV25-1 to TRBJ1-1, with TRBD1 as a possible D gene (5 bases). This CDR3 is built from 13 residues. V lost 4 bases and J lost 6, with 12 bases in between. Germline CDR1 and CDR2: MGHDK and SYGVNS. The CDR3 coding sequence is TGTGCCAGCAGTGTGGCAGGGAGGTCTGAAGCTTTCTTT. Its protein product is CASSVAGRSEAFF.

This chain joins TRBV4-1 and TRBJ1-1; D uncertain. Germline CDR1 is MGHRA and CDR2 is YSYEKL. V lost 1 base, J lost 0 bases, and 15 bases lay in between. This CDR3 contains 17 residues. CDR3 region: CASSQGSGRTLNTEAFF. The CDR3, as DNA: TGCGCCAGCAGCCAAGGTAGCGGCAGGACGCTGAACACTGAAGCTTTCTTT.

This clone was seen only a few times. The V gene is TRBV30, the J gene TRBJ2-3; D perhaps matches TRBD2 (7 bases). This CDR3 has 13 amino acids. The V end lost 5 bases, the J end lost 0 bases, and 9 bases lay between the germline ends. The germline V gene encodes CDR1 GTSNPN and CDR2 SVGIG (reference sequence). The CDR3 here is CAWRGASTDTQYF. The CDR3 DNA is TGTGCCTGGCGGGGGGCAAGCACAGATACGCAGTATTTT.

The V and J genes are TRBV25-1 and TRBJ1-6, with 9 bases fitting TRBD1. Germline CDR1 MGHDK, CDR2 SYGVNS. CDR3 length: 15 amino acids. The junction had 6 bases not matched to a gene; V was cut back by 5 bases and J by 7 bases. CDR3 residues: CASSTFGQGNSPLHF. Here the CDR3 DNA reads TGTGCCAGCAGTACCTTCGGACAGGGGAATTCACCCCTCCACTTT.

The chain links TRBV7-9 to TRBJ1-1; 7 nucleotides agree with TRBD1. Trimming cost V 5 bases and J 4 bases; bases outside gene matches: 7. The germline V gene encodes CDR1 SEHNR and CDR2 FQNEAQ (reference sequence). The CDR3 is made up of 14 amino acids. The CDR3 region is CASSTDRVGTEAFF. The CDR3 DNA sequence: TGTGCCAGCAGCACAGACAGGGTTGGCACTGAAGCTTTCTTT.

V and J are TRBV28 and TRBJ1-1; 8 bases are shared with TRBD1. Germline loops: CDR1 MDHEN, CDR2 SYDVKM. The CDR3 runs 15 residues. The J segment lost 6 bases and the V segment lost 3 bases, leaving 9 bases of the junction unmatched. As DNA, the CDR3 is TGTGCCAGCAGTTTTATTCAGGGGGCGAGGTCTGAAGCTTTCTTT. As protein: CASSFIQGARSEAFF.

The chain carries TRBV7-8 and TRBJ2-1; TRBD2 is a possible D gene (5 bases). The V end was cut by 0 bases, the J end by 0 bases, with 6 bases between. The CDR3 runs to 15 residues. In germline, CDR1 is SGHVS, CDR2 FQNEAQ. CDR3 nucleotides: TGTGCCAGCAGCTTAGCCGGGAACTCCTACAATGAGCAGTTCTTC. This encodes CASSLAGNSYNEQFF.

This chain joins TRBV9 and TRBJ2-1, with 8 bases fitting TRBD2. The CDR3 contains 17 residues. Germline assignment: CDR1 SGDLS and CDR2 YYNGEE. After removal of 0 bases from V and 10 bases from J, the junction contained 15 bases not matched to a gene. For the CDR3, the DNA is TGTGCCAGCAGCGTAGACCCGCTAGCGGGTCCCGCCGGGGAGCAGTTCTTC. As protein: CASSVDPLAGPAGEQFF.